This TCR beta chain was profiled in a study of response to subunit inactivated influenza vaccine (dated by TCRdb to 2016 to 2019). About the study as a whole: Deep quantitative T cell receptor repertoire profiling was used in the study to track responses to a trivalent subunit inactivated influenza vaccine.

Regarding this clonotype: The antigen this receptor binds is unknown. No much larger clone is present one base from it, and per-base qualities are unavailable.

What the authors observed across the whole study: The authors suggested that each seasonal influenza vaccination may recruit only a limited number of new T cells.

Library construction relied on RT-PCR. Sequencing relied on an Illumina HiSeq 2500. TCRdb ran its own pipeline on the public reads, namely fastp trimming at Q25 and MiXCR clone calling, and kept in-frame beta chains. Each entry is one CDR3 protein sequence, shown with its most common DNA and genes. For this sample there are approximately 700,000 distinct CDR3 sequences; 15% to 18% appear just once. The top ten clonotypes cover 11% of the sample. The junction shows trimming of 2 bases on V and 1 base on J, and the gene matches do not reach 4 bases of it. From cysteine to phenylalanine, the CDR3 is 15 amino acids long. Only the CDR3 part of the read is kept: 45 bases, read in frame from the first base. CDR1 SEHNR and CDR2 FQNEAQ were looked up in the germline V gene (reference sequence).

The clonotype was recovered from a man in his fifties or sixties who received an inactivated influenza vaccine. Donor details come from another sample of the same person, matched by shared clones. Source: PBMCs from blood, taken 11 to 12 days after vaccination. This chain joins TRBV7-9 to TRBJ2-5; TRBD1 aligns with 7 central bases. The CDR3 protein: CASSLQTGAQETQYF. The bases are TGTGCCAGCAGCTTACAAACAGGGGCCCAAGAGACCCAGTACTTC.